These T cell receptor beta chains were read from a single sample in a study of vaccination effects on CD4 cells after COVID-19. Method: immunoSEQ multiplex PCR; TCRdb's copy keeps in-frame clones and lacks some. Seen here are 78,000 or so clones, about four fifths observed once, and the top ten hold 10%. These receptors have no known antigen. The source was CD4+ T cells from PBMCs cultured with SARS-CoV-2 spike peptides, collected before COVID-19 vaccination. The receptors shown here come from a human donor who received a COVID-19 vaccine. CDR3s include the opening cysteine and the closing phenylalanine or tryptophan. The D gene is left open where the match is weak. Size values are once, few and many counts, or a class for expanded clones, and some rows have none.

D gene: NA; V gene: TRBV13; clone size: NA; J gene: TRBJ1-1; CDR3 protein: CASSLEVRGTEAFF; CDR3 DNA: TGTGCCAGCAGCTTAGAGGTCAGGGGCACTGAAGCTTTCTTT
D gene: NA; V gene: TRBV28; clone size: NA; J gene: TRBJ2-5; CDR3 protein: CASSYVAQETQYF; CDR3 DNA: TGTGCCAGCAGTTACGTGGCACAAGAGACCCAGTACTTC
D gene: TRBD2; V gene: TRBV7-2; clone size: NA; J gene: TRBJ2-5; CDR3 protein: CASSATRLAGGPETQYF; CDR3 DNA: TGTGCCAGCAGCGCTACTCGACTAGCGGGGGGGCCAGAGACCCAGTACTTC
D gene: NA; V gene: TRBV12-3/TRBV12-4; clone size: NA; J gene: TRBJ2-5; CDR3 protein: CASTSRPPETQYF; CDR3 DNA: TGTGCCAGCACCTCCCGACCGCCAGAGACCCAGTACTTC
D gene: NA; V gene: TRBV2; clone size: NA; J gene: TRBJ2-1; CDR3 protein: CASSVAGEQFF; CDR3 DNA: TGTGCCAGCAGTGTGGCCGGTGAGCAGTTCTTC
D gene: TRBD2; V gene: TRBV7-2; clone size: NA; J gene: TRBJ2-1; CDR3 protein: CASRFETLAGGPHNEQFF; CDR3 DNA: TGTGCCAGCAGGTTCGAAACACTAGCGGGGGGGCCCCACAATGAGCAGTTCTTC
D gene: TRBD1; V gene: TRBV19; clone size: NA; J gene: TRBJ2-5; CDR3 protein: CASRPTGGRETQYF; CDR3 DNA: TGTGCCAGTAGACCGACAGGGGGTAGGGAGACCCAGTACTTC
D gene: TRBD2; V gene: TRBV6-1; clone size: NA; J gene: TRBJ2-2; CDR3 protein: CASSEGVPVRRGGRDTGELFF; CDR3 DNA: TGTGCCAGCAGTGAAGGTGTTCCGGTCCGGCGGGGGGGCCGAGATACCGGGGAGCTGTTTTTT
D gene: NA; V gene: TRBV6-2/TRBV6-3; clone size: NA; J gene: TRBJ2-1; CDR3 protein: CASSYPDNEQFF; CDR3 DNA: TGTGCCAGCAGTTACCCCGACAATGAGCAGTTCTTC
D gene: NA; V gene: TRBV12-3/TRBV12-4; clone size: NA; J gene: TRBJ1-1; CDR3 protein: CASILRGGDVAFF; CDR3 DNA: TGTGCCAGCATCTTACGGGGGGGCGATGTAGCTTTCTTT
D gene: NA; V gene: TRBV18; clone size: NA; J gene: TRBJ2-5; CDR3 protein: CASSLHHQETQYF; CDR3 DNA: TGTGCCAGCTCACTACATCATCAAGAGACCCAGTACTTC
D gene: NA; V gene: TRBV3-1/TRBV3-2; clone size: few; J gene: TRBJ1-2; CDR3 protein: CASSPDRGGYTF; CDR3 DNA: TGTGCCAGCAGCCCGGATAGAGGTGGCTACACCTTC
D gene: NA; V gene: TRBV9; clone size: NA; J gene: TRBJ1-6; CDR3 protein: CASSVSSVNSPLHF; CDR3 DNA: TGTGCCAGCAGCGTATCGAGCGTTAATTCACCCCTCCACTTT
D gene: NA; V gene: TRBV2; clone size: NA; J gene: TRBJ1-5; CDR3 protein: CASSGGHSSNQPQHF; CDR3 DNA: TGTGCCAGCAGTGGGGGGCACTCTAGCAATCAGCCCCAGCATTTT
D gene: NA; V gene: TRBV2; clone size: few; J gene: TRBJ1-6; CDR3 protein: CASRPGGANSPLHF; CDR3 DNA: TGTGCCAGCCGACCCGGGGGGGCTAATTCACCCCTCCACTTT
D gene: NA; V gene: TRBV7-2; clone size: NA; J gene: TRBJ2-5; CDR3 protein: CASSPRFGGQETQYF; CDR3 DNA: TGTGCCAGCAGCCCCCGGTTCGGGGGCCAAGAGACCCAGTACTTC
D gene: NA; V gene: TRBV29-1; clone size: few; J gene: TRBJ1-1; CDR3 protein: CSAVRELHTEAFF; CDR3 DNA: TGCAGCGCTGTCAGGGAGTTGCACACTGAAGCTTTCTTT
D gene: NA; V gene: TRBV7-6; clone size: NA; J gene: TRBJ2-2; CDR3 protein: CASSLQELANTGELFF; CDR3 DNA: TGTGCCAGCAGCTTACAGGAGCTAGCGAACACCGGGGAGCTGTTTTTT
D gene: TRBD2; V gene: TRBV19; clone size: NA; J gene: TRBJ2-1; CDR3 protein: CASSIDGTSGGPPGYNEQFF; CDR3 DNA: TGTGCCAGTAGTATAGACGGGACTAGCGGGGGCCCCCCCGGCTACAATGAGCAGTTCTTC
D gene: TRBD1; V gene: TRBV24-1; clone size: NA; J gene: TRBJ2-3; CDR3 protein: CATRGQAMADTQYF; CDR3 DNA: TGTGCCACCAGGGGACAGGCCATGGCAGATACGCAGTATTTT
D gene: NA; V gene: TRBV6-5; clone size: NA; J gene: TRBJ1-3; CDR3 protein: CASSYSRAGSGNTIYF; CDR3 DNA: TGTGCCAGCAGTTACTCTCGGGCAGGGTCTGGAAACACCATATATTTT
D gene: TRBD1; V gene: TRBV6-5; clone size: once; J gene: TRBJ2-3; CDR3 protein: CASRPGQGRTDTQYF; CDR3 DNA: TGTGCCAGCAGGCCCGGACAGGGGCGCACAGATACGCAGTATTTT
D gene: NA; V gene: TRBV7-2; clone size: NA; J gene: TRBJ2-3; CDR3 protein: CASRVSRADTQYF; CDR3 DNA: TGTGCCAGCAGGGTTAGCAGGGCAGATACGCAGTATTTT
D gene: NA; V gene: TRBV3-1/TRBV3-2; clone size: NA; J gene: TRBJ1-5; CDR3 protein: CASSQGPLGGQPQHF; CDR3 DNA: TGTGCCAGCAGCCAAGGACCTCTCGGAGGTCAGCCCCAGCATTTT
D gene: NA; V gene: TRBV3-1/TRBV3-2; clone size: few; J gene: TRBJ1-3; CDR3 protein: CASRRTGFRNTIYF; CDR3 DNA: TGTGCCAGCAGACGTACAGGGTTTAGGAACACCATATATTTT
D gene: TRBD1; V gene: TRBV28; clone size: NA; J gene: TRBJ1-2; CDR3 protein: CASSFRQGVYYGYTF; CDR3 DNA: TGTGCCAGCAGTTTCCGACAGGGGGTATATTATGGCTACACCTTC
D gene: NA; V gene: TRBV6-5; clone size: NA; J gene: TRBJ2-1; CDR3 protein: CASSFDSYNEQFF; CDR3 DNA: TGTGCCAGCAGTTTCGACAGCTACAATGAGCAGTTCTTC
D gene: NA; V gene: TRBV5-1; clone size: NA; J gene: TRBJ1-5; CDR3 protein: CASSPQLNQPQHF; CDR3 DNA: TGCGCCAGCAGCCCCCAGCTTAATCAGCCCCAGCATTTT